The 21 T cell receptor beta chains presented below share a single source sample, sequenced in a study of control samples from healthy donors and cancer patients. Only in-frame clones appear in the TCRdb table, and some are missing; sequencing was by immunoSEQ multiplex PCR. The sample includes about 410,000 clones, 90% of them seen just once. Sequencing used PBMCs. The origin of the receptors is a man aged 35-49 years with head and neck cancer.

The chain carries TRBV5-1 and TRBJ2-5; 8 positions agree with TRBD1. The CDR3 covers 14 residues. CDR1 and CDR2 from the germline V gene are SGHRS and YFSETQ. The junction had 7 bases not matched to a gene; V was cut back by 4 bases and J by 5 bases. The chain's CDR3 is CASSQGQGLETQYF. The DNA of the CDR3 is TGCGCCAGCAGCCAAGGACAGGGCCTGGAGACCCAGTACTTC.

The CDR3 reads CASSADAGRAVTEAFF. The CDR3 DNA reads as TGTGCCAGCAGCGCCGACGCCGGAAGGGCAGTCACTGAAGCTTTCTTT. V usage is TRBV9 and J usage is TRBJ1-1; D is undetermined. The germline V gene encodes CDR1 SGDLS and CDR2 YYNGEE. Trimming took 3 bases from V and 4 from J, leaving 19 bases between them. This CDR3 region has 16 residues.

The rearrangement links TRBV3-1 (or the pseudogene TRBV3-2) to TRBJ1-2; 9 bases line up with TRBD1. Germline V gene sequence: CDR1 LGHDT, CDR2 YNNKEL (reference sequence). The CDR3 has 15 amino acids. J gave up 6 bases and V 4 bases, and 9 bases lay outside the gene matches. CDR3 in DNA: TGTGCCAGCAGCCCCCCCACAGGGGGCCTTCATGGCTACACCTTC. It translates to CASSPPTGGLHGYTF.

This sequence joins TRBV5-5 and TRBJ1-1, with 8 bases aligning to TRBD1. Germline trimming cut 4 bases from V and 4 bases from J; bases unmatched to any gene: 3. Per the germline V gene, CDR1 is SGHKS and CDR2 is YYEKEE (reference sequence). This CDR3 has 13 residues. The CDR3 sequence: CASSGTGGTEAFF. The CDR3 DNA reads as TGTGCCAGCAGCGGAACAGGGGGCACTGAAGCTTTCTTT.

The chain uses TRBV2 and TRBJ2-1, with D hard to call. Germline CDR1 and CDR2: SNHLY and FYNNEI. Trimming removed 8 bases at V and 7 bases at J, with 18 bases between. This CDR3 region has 14 residues. The CDR3: CASRASRDPNEQFF. Here the CDR3 DNA reads TGTGCCAGCCGGGCCTCACGAGATCCGAATGAGCAGTTCTTC.

The CDR3 region is CASSVAGAGRSYNEQFF. The DNA for the CDR3 is TGTGCCAGCAGCGTAGCGGGGGCGGGACGATCCTACAATGAGCAGTTCTTC. The rearrangement uses TRBV9 and TRBJ2-1; D may correspond to TRBD1 or TRBD2 (6 bases each). This CDR3 is 17 amino acids long. Looked up from germline, CDR1 is SGDLS and CDR2 is YYNGEE. Trimming pared 0 bases from V and 1 base from J, leaving 14 bases between.

The rearrangement links TRBV6-5 to TRBJ2-5; the match to TRBD1 covers 7 bases. Unmatched junction bases numbered 10, after V lost 7 bases and J lost 2 bases. Germline V lookup: CDR1 MNHEY, CDR2 SVGAGI. The CDR3 length is 15 residues. DNA of the CDR3: TGTGCCAGCAACCCTATGAGGGGGCCTCAAGAGACCCAGTACTTC. Amino acid sequence: CASNPMRGPQETQYF.

For the CDR3, the DNA is TGTGCCAGTAGTCTGGGACTAGCGGGAGACTCCTACGAGCAGTACTTC. Its translation: CASSLGLAGDSYEQYF. The chain employs TRBV19 and TRBJ2-7; 14 positions agree with TRBD2. Germline CDR1 and CDR2: LNHDA and SQIVND (reference sequence). CDR3 size: 16 residues. J gave up 0 bases and V 5 bases, and 3 bases lay outside the gene matches. The variable domain in full, with the rest retrieved from reference TRBV19 and TRBJ2-7, is DGGITQSPKYLFRKEGQNVTLSCEQNLNHDAMYWYRQDPGQGLRLIYYSQIVNDFQKGDIAEGYSVSREKKESFPLTVTSAQKNPTAFYLCASSLGLAGDSYEQYFGPGTRLTVT.

This clone showed up just a few times. The chain recombines TRBV7-8 with TRBJ2-7; tentative D call: TRBD1 (6 bases). The CDR3 has 11 residues. Per germline, CDR1 SGHVS and CDR2 FQNEAQ. Deletions cut 10 bases from V and 5 bases from J, with 12 bases between. The DNA for the CDR3 is TGTGCCACCTCCAGGGGACACGAGCAGTACTTC. This codes for CATSRGHEQYF.

The chain joins TRBV4-1 to TRBJ2-7; TRBD2 might be the D (6 bases). This CDR3 contains 16 residues. Germline V gene data show CDR1 as MGHRA and CDR2 as YSYEKL. The germline V and J ends were trimmed by 0 bases and 3 bases, with 15 bases remaining between them. The CDR3 sequence: CASSQEGSSGFYEQYF. The CDR3 nucleotides read TGCGCCAGCAGCCAAGAAGGGAGTAGCGGATTCTACGAGCAGTACTTC.

The table lists this clone with a few counts. This chain links TRBV27 with TRBJ1-2; D is undetermined. Trimming took 2 bases from V and 2 from J, leaving 12 bases between them. Germline CDR1 is MNHEY and CDR2 is SMNVEV (reference sequence). CDR3 length: 15 amino acids. DNA for the CDR3: TGTGCCAGCAGTTTAGGTCTTCCACTCAACTATGGCTACACCTTC. This translates into CASSLGLPLNYGYTF.

The chain recombines TRBV11-3 with TRBJ2-5, with 7 bases that match TRBD1. CDR1 is SGHNT, CDR2 YENEEA, per germline. This CDR3 has 14 residues. V shed 4 bases, J shed 3 bases, and the junction held 5 bases outside the gene matches. The CDR3 DNA reads TGTGCCAGCAGCTCGTACAGGGGCGAAGAGACCCAGTACTTC. Translation gives CASSSYRGEETQYF.

The CDR3 region is CASSPPSATQYF. The CDR3 coding sequence is TGTGCCAGCAGCCCACCCTCCGCGACGCAGTATTTT. The chain joins TRBV7-3 to TRBJ2-3; D is uncertain. The germline CDR1 and CDR2 sequences are SGHTA and FQGTGA. Trimming left V 5 bases short and J 9 bases short, with 12 bases between. This CDR3 spans 12 amino acids.

The chain couples TRBV6-5 to TRBJ2-7; D uncertain. In germline, CDR1 is MNHEY, CDR2 SVGAGI. V was shortened by 8 bases and J by 4 bases, with 21 bases between the two germline ends. The CDR3 length is 15 residues. Here the CDR3 DNA reads TGTGCCAGCTCTCCCCCGGGCACCCCGCCGTACGAGCAGTACTTC. This encodes CASSPPGTPPYEQYF.

V and J are TRBV28 and TRBJ2-7; a possible D gene is TRBD2 (5 bases). The V gene's germline CDR1 is MDHEN and CDR2 SYDVKM. This CDR3 has 13 amino acids. V was trimmed by 7 bases and J by 2 bases, leaving 12 bases between them. CDR3 sequence (DNA): TGTGCCAGCACCTCGGGGTCCACCTACGAGCAGTACTTC. It specifies CASTSGSTYEQYF.

This clone was counted once. The V call is TRBV9, the J call TRBJ2-2; maybe TRBD1 (5 bases). Trimming removed 4 bases at V and 1 base at J, with 11 bases between. The CDR3 consists of 15 residues. The V gene's germline CDR1 is SGDLS and CDR2 YYNGEE. CDR3 residues: CASSSHTGNTGELFF. CDR3 DNA sequence: TGTGCCAGCAGCTCTCACACAGGGAACACCGGGGAGCTGTTTTTT.

The CDR3 region has the DNA TGCGCCAGCAGCCATCGGGACAGATACACAGATACGCAGTATTTT. It yields the protein CASSHRDRYTDTQYF. The rearrangement joins TRBV4-1 to TRBJ2-3; 7 bases align to TRBD1. The germline gives CDR1 MGHRA, CDR2 YSYEKL. This CDR3 contains 15 residues. The V and J ends lost 3 bases and 2 bases, in that order; junction bases with no gene match: 5.

This clone showed up just a few times. The chain couples TRBV28 to TRBJ1-5, with 7 bases lining up with TRBD1. The CDR3 has 14 amino acids. After removal of 5 bases from V and 4 bases from J, the junction contained 5 bases not matched to a gene. The germline V gene encodes CDR1 MDHEN and CDR2 SYDVKM. Here the CDR3 reads CASSETGSNQPQHF. Here the CDR3 DNA reads TGTGCCAGCAGTGAGACAGGGTCGAATCAGCCCCAGCATTTT.

V gene TRBV7-2 combines with J gene TRBJ2-5, with a weak D call TRBD2 (6 bases). CDR3 length equals 16 residues. Per germline, CDR1 SGHTA and CDR2 FQGNSA. V shed 2 bases and J shed 7 bases, with 20 bases lying between them. The CDR3 region is CASSLIGLRKNPTQYF. The CDR3 bases are TGTGCCAGCAGCTTAATAGGACTACGCAAGAATCCGACCCAGTACTTC.

The rearrangement joins TRBV29-1 to TRBJ1-4; possible D gene TRBD1, 5 bases. The V and J ends lost 4 bases and 5 bases respectively, with 8 bases between them. Germline values: CDR1 SQVTM, CDR2 ANQGSEA. This CDR3 has 12 residues. CDR3 residues: CSVGRANEKLFF. CDR3 coding DNA: TGCAGCGTTGGCAGGGCCAATGAAAAACTGTTTTTT.

The V call is TRBV24-1, the J call TRBJ1-1, with a possible D match to TRBD1 (6 bases). The CDR3 covers 15 residues. V lost 3 bases, J lost 9 bases, and 19 bases lay in between. Looked up from germline, CDR1 is KGHDR and CDR2 is SFDVKD. The CDR3 spells CATSDAGQGPSKAFF. The CDR3 coding sequence is TGTGCCACCAGTGATGCGGGACAAGGCCCCTCTAAAGCTTTCTTT.